The next 3 T cell receptor beta chains were all read from a single sample in a study of PD-L1 blockade in urothelial cancer. TCRdb's table, derived via immunoSEQ multiplex PCR, lists solely in-frame clones and lacks some. The sample yields roughly 63,000 clones, 80% to 85% seen once. Time point noted: pretreatment peripheral blood. Specimen: PBMCs, collected around atezolizumab (anti-PD-L1) treatment. The source is a man in his sixties or seventies with urothelial cancer.

The chain joins TRBV5-1 to TRBJ1-2; 7 bases are shared with TRBD1. After removal of 0 bases from V and 5 bases from J, the junction contained 4 bases not matched to a gene. Germline values: CDR1 SGHRS, CDR2 YFSETQ. The CDR3 spans 14 residues. The CDR3 protein is CASSLEGRGYGYTF. The CDR3 DNA sequence: TGCGCCAGCAGCTTGGAAGGCAGGGGGTATGGCTACACCTTC.

This chain joins TRBV5-4 and TRBJ2-1; TRBD2 aligns across 7 bases. This CDR3 has 15 residues. CDR1 is SGHNT, CDR2 YYREEE, per germline (reference sequence). J gave up 9 bases and V 4 bases, and 13 bases lay outside the gene matches. CDR3 bases: TGTGCCAGCAGCGTCGGACTAGGTTTTGCTGCTGAGCAGTTCTTC. Protein sequence: CASSVGLGFAAEQFF.

The chain has TRBV2 and TRBJ2-7; 7 nucleotides match TRBD2. CDR1 is SNHLY and CDR2 is FYNNEI in the germline V gene. The CDR3 is 16 amino acids. V shed 4 bases, J shed 4 bases, and the junction held 13 bases outside the gene matches. In nucleotides, the CDR3 is TGTGCCAGCAGTGCCCTGGCACCAAGCGGGGCTTACGAGCAGTACTTC. Amino acid sequence: CASSALAPSGAYEQYF.